This is a list of T cell receptor beta chains from one sample in a study of TIL therapy for anti-PD-1-resistant metastatic lung cancer. Assay used: immunoSEQ multiplex PCR; TCRdb lists only in-frame clones, some missing. Among under 65,000 clones listed, 81% were seen once. The starting material was blood, obtained at baseline. All receptors derive from a person aged 25-80 years with non-small cell lung cancer. Both conserved end residues are trimmed from each CDR3. Fields, in order: J gene, V gene, CDR3 protein.

TRBJ2-6,TRBV5-6,ASSPRVVIPSGANVLT
TRBJ2-7,TRBV4-1,ASSQERVLSYEQY
TRBJ2-7,TRBV7-9,ASSPWTGTYEQY
TRBJ2-7,TRBV19,ASSDGAGAYEQY
TRBJ1-5,TRBV2,ASRSEYQPQH
TRBJ2-7,TRBV28,ASRHQSDYEQY
TRBJ2-2,TRBV5-5,ASSLDATRSTGELF
TRBJ2-7,TRBV4-2,ASSQDVRGVYEQY
TRBJ2-1,TRBV15,ATSVRGGGEQF
TRBJ2-5,TRBV7-2,ASSPLGGSKTQY
TRBJ1-6,TRBV6-2/TRBV6-3,ASSRDGYNSPLH
TRBJ2-7,TRBV5-8,ASSYRQGAYEQY
TRBJ2-5,TRBV18,ASSPRVGQGKETQY
TRBJ2-2,TRBV6-4,ASSTGTWTGELF
TRBJ2-7,TRBV5-1,ASSLEPFSLEQY
TRBJ1-2,TRBV14,ASSTAGTRLSYGYT
TRBJ2-6,TRBV18,ASSPETLGANVLT
TRBJ1-5,TRBV18,ASSPGGGYQPQH
TRBJ2-1,TRBV4-2,ASSQEEGTYNEQF
TRBJ2-1,TRBV27,ASSLGVSGGNEQF
TRBJ1-5,TRBV29-1,SVAQGWDNQPQH
TRBJ2-1,TRBV27,ASSLSRQGLSYNEQF
TRBJ2-7,TRBV3-1/TRBV3-2,ASSQGGSEQY
TRBJ2-7,TRBV7-3,ASSATAGVEQY
TRBJ1-1,TRBV5-1,ASSLGYRAIMNTEAF
TRBJ1-5,TRBV6-6,ASSYKDNSNQPQH
TRBJ2-7,TRBV30,AWDFHQTSGYEQY
TRBJ1-6,TRBV19,ASTPAPNSPLH